Listed below are T cell receptor beta chains from one sample, sequenced in a study of blood T cell repertoires in COVID-19. Profiled with immunoSEQ multiplex PCR; TCRdb holds only in-frame clones, not every one. The sample includes some 200,000 clones, about 83% of them seen just once. Sequencing was performed on peripheral blood. Receptors originate from a woman in her fifties or sixties with active or convalescent COVID-19. Each CDR3 is given with its conserved first and last residue. The D gene is left open where the match is weak. Where a row states a size, it is once, few, many or the class of an expanded clone; other rows omit it.

.	.	15	TRBV5-5	TRBJ2-3	TGTGCCAGCAGCTCGCTGACTACTAGCACAGATACGCAGTATTTT	CASSSLTTSTDTQYF
.	.	13	TRBV3-1/TRBV3-2	TRBJ1-4	TGTGCCAGCAGCCATACAGATAATGAAAAACTGTTTTTT	CASSHTDNEKLFF
.	TRBD2	18	TRBV7-9	TRBJ2-1	TGTGCCAGCAGCGTACACAGGCCAGCGGGAGGGCTGAGGAATGAGCAGTTCTTC	CASSVHRPAGGLRNEQFF
.	TRBD1	16	TRBV3-1/TRBV3-2	TRBJ2-1	TGTGCCAGCAGCCAAGATAGGGGACAGGGAAGGAATGAGCAGTTCTTC	CASSQDRGQGRNEQFF
.	.	13	TRBV6-5	TRBJ2-4	TGTGCCAGCAGTTCGGGAGTAAAAAACATTCAGTACTTC	CASSSGVKNIQYF
.	.	16	TRBV5-5	TRBJ1-5	TGTGCCAGCAGCTTGGAAGGGGGATATAGCAATCAGCCCCAGCATTTT	CASSLEGGYSNQPQHF
.	.	15	TRBV2	TRBJ1-5	TGTGCCAGCAGTGGGGGCAGTAATAGCAATCAGCCCCAGCATTTT	CASSGGSNSNQPQHF
once	.	16	TRBV5-1	TRBJ1-1	TGCGCCAGCAGCTTGGTAGGGGGGGCGAGGAACACTGAAGCTTTCTTT	CASSLVGGARNTEAFF
.	TRBD2	13	TRBV28	TRBJ2-3	TGTGCCAGCACGGGGGGGGCGAGAGATACGCAGTATTTT	CASTGGARDTQYF
.	TRBD1	14	TRBV6-5	TRBJ1-2	TGTGCCAGCAGCACCCGAGGGGGCGACTATGGCTACACCTTC	CASSTRGGDYGYTF
.	.	14	TRBV6-5	TRBJ1-4	TGTGCCAGCAGGAGGGGGATTGAAGGGGAAAAACTGTTTTTT	CASRRGIEGEKLFF
.	TRBD1	16	TRBV15	TRBJ2-5	TGTGCCACCAGCAGAAGGACAGGGGAGGGGAAAGAGACCCAGTACTTC	CATSRRTGEGKETQYF
.	.	12	TRBV28	TRBJ1-2	TGTGCCAGCAGTTTATGGGGGGCAGGCTACACCTTC	CASSLWGAGYTF
once	TRBD2	14	TRBV28	TRBJ2-1	TGTGCCAGCAGAGGGACTAGCGGGAACAATGAGCAGTTCTTC	CASRGTSGNNEQFF
once	.	15	TRBV27	TRBJ1-2	TGTGCCAGCAGTTTAATGCCAAGTTCCGCGGGTGGCTACACCTTC	CASSLMPSSAGGYTF
.	.	13	TRBV9	TRBJ2-7	TGTGCCAGCAGCCCCCGACTTCTCTACGAGCAGTACTTC	CASSPRLLYEQYF
.	.	12	TRBV7-9	TRBJ2-5	TGTGCCAGCAGGCTAAGAGGGGAGACCCAGTACTTC	CASRLRGETQYF
once	.	17	TRBV4-2	TRBJ2-1	TGTGCCAGCAGCCAAGAGGCCCAGGGCATTTCCTACAATGAGCAGTTCTTC	CASSQEAQGISYNEQFF
.	.	15	TRBV3-1/TRBV3-2	TRBJ1-5	TGTGCCAGCAGCCAAGATTCTGGGGGCGGGCAGCCCCAGCATTTT	CASSQDSGGGQPQHF
.	.	13	TRBV7-9	TRBJ1-5	TGTGCCAGCAGCTTACGGGGGAATCAGCCCCAGCATTTT	CASSLRGNQPQHF
.	.	14	TRBV6-5	TRBJ1-1	TGTGCCAGCATACCGGGGGACCCGAACACTGAAGCTTTCTTT	CASIPGDPNTEAFF
once	TRBD1	15	TRBV6-1	TRBJ2-7	TGTGCCAGCAGTGAAGGGGACAGTATCCTCTACGAGCAGTACTTC	CASSEGDSILYEQYF
.	TRBD1	13	TRBV6-5	TRBJ1-5	TGTGCCAGCAATACAGGGACAGCTCAGCCCCAGCATTTT	CASNTGTAQPQHF
.	.	13	TRBV7-2	TRBJ1-1	TGTGCCAGCAGCTTGGGCCGGAACACTGAAGCTTTCTTT	CASSLGRNTEAFF
few	.	16	TRBV5-4	TRBJ1-2	TGTGCCAGCAGCGGAGGAGGGGACCCTACTAACTATGGCTACACCTTC	CASSGGGDPTNYGYTF
few	.	15	TRBV6-1	TRBJ2-2	TGTGCCAGCAGTGAATCGGCCTCCCCGGGCGGGGAGCTGTTTTTT	CASSESASPGGELFF
.	TRBD1	19	TRBV14	TRBJ1-5	TGTGCCAGCAGCCAAGATTTTTTGACAGGGGTTAGAGGCAATCAGCCCCAGCATTTT	CASSQDFLTGVRGNQPQHF
once	TRBD2	16	TRBV28	TRBJ2-1	TGTGCCAGCAGTTTATGGGGGACTAGCGGGAACGATGAGCAGTTCTTC	CASSLWGTSGNDEQFF
.	TRBD1	14	TRBV11-2	TRBJ2-7	TGTGCCAGCAGCTCCCGGGACAGGGGAGGCGAGCAGTACTTC	CASSSRDRGGEQYF
.	TRBD1	15	TRBV19	TRBJ2-7	TGTGCCAGTAGATCCGGGACAGGGGGGTCCTACGAACAGTACTTC	CASRSGTGGSYEQYF
.	.	14	TRBV5-1	TRBJ1-1	TGCGCCAGCAGCTTTGGAGGTTCGGCCACTGAAGCTTTCTTT	CASSFGGSATEAFF
once	TRBD2	15	TRBV15	TRBJ2-1	TGTGCCACCAGCAGAGAGAGCGGGAGCTACAATGAGCAGTTCTTC	CATSRESGSYNEQFF
.	TRBD1	16	TRBV6-6	TRBJ1-2	TGTGCCAGCAGTTTCAGCACGGGAGACAGGGAATATGGCTACACCTTC	CASSFSTGDREYGYTF
.	.	19	TRBV4-1	TRBJ2-1	TGCGCCAGCAGCCAAGTATCGGACAAATCTCGTCTCCGTTTGAATGAGCAGTTCTTC	CASSQVSDKSRLRLNEQFF
.	.	17	TRBV24-1	TRBJ2-1	TGTGCCACCAGTGATCGAACTACAGGGGGAGCGGGGAATGAGCAGTTCTTC	CATSDRTTGGAGNEQFF
many	TRBD2	17	TRBV19	TRBJ2-2	TGTGCCAGTAGTATAGTAAAGCGGGAGGGCCAATCTGGGGAGCTGTTTTTT	CASSIVKREGQSGELFF
.	TRBD1	18	TRBV6-2/TRBV6-3	TRBJ1-5	TGTGCCAGCAGTTACATGCGTCAGGGGGCCGTAAGAAATCAGCCCCAGCATTTT	CASSYMRQGAVRNQPQHF
.	.	14	TRBV6-4	TRBJ2-7	TGTGCCAGCAGTGAGGACATTGGCTCCTACGAGCAGTACTTC	CASSEDIGSYEQYF
.	TRBD1	18	TRBV12-5	TRBJ2-2	TGTGCTAGTGGTTTGGACTCGGGGACAGGTCGTGGCACCGGGGAGCTGTTTTTT	CASGLDSGTGRGTGELFF
.	TRBD1	15	TRBV5-1	TRBJ1-1	TGCGCCAGCAGCTTGACAGGGGGAATGAACACTGAAGCTTTCTTT	CASSLTGGMNTEAFF
.	TRBD2	15	TRBV6-5	TRBJ2-1	TGTGCCAGCAGCGGAACTAGCGGGAGTAGCGATGAGCAGTTCTTC	CASSGTSGSSDEQFF
.	.	14	TRBV9	TRBJ2-1	TGTGCCAGCAGCTGGAGCGACTCCTACAATGAGCAGTTCTTC	CASSWSDSYNEQFF
.	TRBD2	14	TRBV2	TRBJ2-7	TGTGCCAGCAGGTCTAGCGGGAGCGTCTACGAGCAGTACTTC	CASRSSGSVYEQYF
.	.	14	TRBV3-1/TRBV3-2	TRBJ1-1	TGTGCCAGCAGCCAATTAGGAGGGGACACTGAAGCTTTCTTT	CASSQLGGDTEAFF
few	.	14	TRBV2	TRBJ1-5	TGTGCCAGCAGCCTGGACAGCAAGAATCAGCCCCAGCATTTT	CASSLDSKNQPQHF
.	TRBD2	16	TRBV4-2	TRBJ2-2	TGTGCCAGCAGCCAAGCAGGAGCGGGAGGGACCGGGGAGCTGTTTTTT	CASSQAGAGGTGELFF
.	.	14	TRBV23-1	TRBJ2-2	TGTGCCAGCAGTCAATTGGAGGACACCGGGGAGCTGTTTTTT	CASSQLEDTGELFF
.	TRBD2	14	TRBV7-3	TRBJ2-1	TGTGCCAGCAGCTTAGCTAGCGGGTTCAATGAGCAGTTCTTC	CASSLASGFNEQFF
once	.	13	TRBV7-3	TRBJ1-1	TGTGCCAGCAGCTTAAAAAGAGGCACTGAAGCTTTCTTT	CASSLKRGTEAFF
few	.	15	TRBV15	TRBJ1-1	TGTGCCACCAGCAGAGATCTATTGGTGAACACTGAAGCTTTCTTT	CATSRDLLVNTEAFF
.	TRBD1	16	TRBV19	TRBJ1-5	TGTGCCAGTAGTATTAGGGCCAGACAGGGAAGGCAGCCCCAGCATTTT	CASSIRARQGRQPQHF
.	.	13	TRBV6-5	TRBJ1-3	TGTGCCAGCAGTTACGAGGGAGGGAACACCATATATTTT	CASSYEGGNTIYF
.	TRBD1	15	TRBV6-2/TRBV6-3	TRBJ1-2	TGTGCCAGCAGTTACTCGTACGGACAGGGAAGCGGCTACACCTTC	CASSYSYGQGSGYTF
.	TRBD2	20	TRBV7-3	TRBJ2-1	TGTGCCAGCAGCCCCCGAGGTTCGGGGAAAGGCGGGAGTTTTTACAATGAGCAGTTCTTC	CASSPRGSGKGGSFYNEQFF
.	.	13	TRBV7-9	TRBJ1-2	TGTGCCAGCAGCCCGGGGAGCCTCTATGGCTACACCTTC	CASSPGSLYGYTF
once	.	14	TRBV28	TRBJ1-6	TGTGCCAGCAGTTTGGGTAGGCTGGGCTCACCCCTCCACTTT	CASSLGRLGSPLHF
.	TRBD1	13	TRBV29-1	TRBJ1-6	TGCAGCGTTGGTCGGGACAGTAATTCACCCCTCCACTTT	CSVGRDSNSPLHF
.	.	13	TRBV19	TRBJ1-5	TGTGCCAGTAGCCCAGGGAACAATCAGCCCCAGCATTTT	CASSPGNNQPQHF
.	.	14	TRBV5-1	TRBJ1-6	TGCGCCAGCAGCTTTGAGGGCGGTGACACACCCCTCCACTTT	CASSFEGGDTPLHF
.	.	15	TRBV3-1/TRBV3-2	TRBJ2-2	TGTGCCAGCAGCCCCTGGGGGGAGGACACCGGGGAGCTGTTTTTT	CASSPWGEDTGELFF